This paragraph covers one T cell receptor (beta chain) sequence. This clonotype was observed at least ten times. Its cognate antigen has yet to be identified. Within one base of it there is no much larger clone, and no base qualities were kept. The record originates from a study of T-cell memory formation after mild COVID-19 (dated by TCRdb to about 2021). Broadly, across the study: TCR sequence clusters from the two donors were found to be largely donor specific. T-cell clones expanding and contracting after mild COVID-19 in a couple of donors were tracked by longitudinal TCRalpha and TCRbeta repertoire sequencing. The cohort was made up of two young adult volunteers, one female and one male, who were previously healthy. What the work shows at the level of the full study, not this receptor alone: Clones that contracted from day 15 to 85 showed balanced CD4/CD8 phenotypes, whereas a second wave of clones that expanded from day 15 to 37 leaned towards CD4+. Only two mild cases were covered in the study, and larger cohorts including severe cases with pre-infection samples were considered necessary. Contracting CD4+ clones were located mainly in the CM and EM memory subsets, whereas CD8+ clones were found to be enriched in EMRA. Some responding clones were found in pre-infection memory, which suggests that pre-existing cross-reactive memory T cells took part in the SARS-CoV-2 response. SARS-CoV-2 specificity of the second-wave clones peaking on day 37 was not confirmed.

PBMCs were isolated by Ficoll-Paque density gradient centrifugation. The germline V gene encodes CDR1 SEHNR and CDR2 FQNEAQ (reference sequence). The CDR3 starts with the cysteine, ends with the phenylalanine, and has 17 residues. Only CDR3 DNA remains: 51 bases, in frame from the first base. V is shortened by 4 bases, J by 5 bases, and the region joining them spans 18 bases. The reads were generated on an Illumina NovaSeq 6000. TCRalpha and TCRbeta cDNA libraries were constructed by 5'RACE with constant-segment primers, with sample barcodes and unique molecular identifiers being introduced. RNA was extracted from every sample with Trizol reagent. Libraries were amplified in two PCR steps, with a second sample barcode and Illumina TruSeq adapters added in the second step. Sequencing of libraries was performed on an Illumina NovaSeq with 2 x 150 bp paired-end reads. As for the original processing: The reads were demultiplexed and collapsed into UMI-guided consensus sequences using migec v1.2.7. With mixcr v2.1.11, UMI consensuses were aligned to TRA and TRB V and J templates and assembled into clonotypes. Expanded or contracted clonotypes were those called significant by both edgeR and NoisET, with noise models trained on biological replicates. edgeR calls used a false discovery rate-adjusted p below 0.01 and a log2 fold-change threshold of 1. As an exploratory analysis of dynamics, max-normalized trajectories of the 1000 most abundant clonotypes were examined with PCA combined with hierarchical clustering. Each responding clone was given a CD4 or CD8 phenotype based on the CD4+ and CD8+ repertoires, which had been sequenced separately. TCRdb reran the public reads through fastp at Q25 and MiXCR, keeping productive beta chains. Duplicate CDR3 protein sequences are folded into a single record with the most common DNA and genes. V and J calls and clone size were set by TCRdb, not the authors. The sample table holds fewer than 50,000 distinct CDR3 sequences, of which approximately 6.8% were seen once. Approximately 1.5% of the sample is held by the ten biggest clonotypes.

Recombination linked TRBV7-9 to TRBJ2-6; matching of 5 bases hints at TRBD1 as the D gene. This clonotype was sampled from a man aged 18-30 years who had mild COVID-19 (a few samples of this study predate the infection). The sample titles of this study are shuffled in the database, so cell type and time point are left out; the donor was told from shared clones. The sample was PBMCs or a T cell subset sorted from them (not recorded which). The CDR3 is CASSSLDRQGRANVLTF. The nucleotide sequence reads as follows: TGTGCCAGCAGCTCCTTGGATAGGCAGGGTAGGGCCAACGTCCTGACTTTC.